This T cell receptor beta chain originates from a study of breast tumors, draining lymph nodes, adjacent tissues listed by TCRdb under 2016. As for the study more broadly: Breast cancer patients provided tumor, adjacent nontumor tissue and axillary lymph nodes, and the study compared the TCR beta repertoires across these three sources. The study aimed to assess the relationships and possible T-cell exchange between tumor, surrounding tissue and draining lymph node repertoires in human breast cancer.

This clonotype was seen at least ten times. Its antigen is currently not known. No much larger clonotype is one base removed from it; base qualities were not supplied. General findings and caveats noted by the study authors: The data were considered consistent with the idea that most tumor T cells come from the lymph node and then expand in tumor tissue. T-cell repertoire diversity in tumors was found to be lower than in lymph nodes but higher than in nontumor tissue, and preferential V and J gene usage was observed. The conclusion that tumor T cells originate in lymph nodes was presented as consistent with a hypothesis rather than as directly demonstrated. Tumor and nontumor tissue repertoires were significantly more similar in luminal-like than in basal-like breast cancer.

The CDR3 sequence holds 11 residues, the cysteine and phenylalanine included. Just the 33-base CDR3 DNA is kept, in frame starting at base 1. CDR1 and CDR2 (DFQATT, SNEGSKA) derive from the germline V gene (reference sequence). At the junction V is shortened by 0 bases and J by 9 bases, with 6 bases in between. TCRdb lists the instrument as Illumina HiSeq 2000. Multiplex PCR amplification was used to build the TCR beta chain libraries. The amplified TCR beta chain products were analyzed by high-throughput sequencing. The public reads were quality trimmed at Q25 with fastp and then assembled into clones with MiXCR by TCRdb, keeping productive beta chains. CDR3 protein sequences are deduplicated, and each keeps its most common genes and DNA. This sample gives some 230,000 distinct CDR3 sequences in total; less than 40% of them show up just once. The top ten clones comprise 3.6% of the sample. The lymph node samples were taken from the axillary draining lymph nodes of breast cancer patients.

The clonotype originates from a female donor with breast cancer. Some clones in this sample may be carry-over from other donors' samples. Sample: axillary lymph node tissue. Recombination joined TRBV20-1 with TRBJ2-1, with the D gene too uncertain to name. The DNA sequence is as follows: TGCAGTGCTAGAGATTTTGGTGAGCAGTTCTTC. This gives the protein CSARDFGEQFF.